This T cell receptor beta chain was obtained from a study of regulatory T cells in long-lasting Graves disease. This clonotype was detected ten times or more. Time point meaning: newly diagnosed GD, antithyroid drugs for less than 3 months. RNA extracted from PBMCs served as the sequencing template. Building of the TCR beta libraries involved iRepertoire HTBI primers and Arm-PCR of CDR3 regions. From the multiplex PCR reads, TCRdb called clonotypes with MiXCR, one entry per CDR3 protein. Of 400,000 to 450,000 distinct CDR3 sequences in the sample, 16% are singletons; the top ten hold about 10%. In addition, the sample was reused for a study of T cells in Graves' hyperthyroidism and ophthalmopathy. From that report: Using the HTBI primer set, a first-round RT-PCR was run on the TCR CDR3.

The sequencing here drew on peripheral blood mononuclear cells (PBMCs), taken at new diagnosis, from a patient treated with antithyroid drugs. This clonotype was sampled from a woman aged 25 to 45 with Graves disease.

CDR3 DNA: TGTGCCAGCATTCATGGGGGAAACACTGAAGCTTTCTTT. It specifies CASIHGGNTEAFF. The rearrangement joins TRBV28 to TRBJ1-1, with a weak D call TRBD1 (5 bases). The V gene lost 7 bases and the J gene lost 2 bases, with 11 bases spanning the gap. Germline CDR1 MDHEN, CDR2 SYDVKM. This CDR3 contains 13 residues. Together with reference TRBV28 and TRBJ1-1, the CDR3 gives the full variable domain: DVKVTQSSRYLVKRTGEKVFLECVQDMDHENMFWYRQDPGLGLRLIYFSYDVKMKEKGDIPEGYSVSREKKERFSLILESASTNQTSMYLCASIHGGNTEAFFGQGTRLTVV.